The 2 T cell receptor beta chains below were found in one sample sequenced in a study of breast tumors, draining lymph nodes, adjacent tissues. TCRdb processed the multiplex PCR reads anew with MiXCR; each CDR3 protein has one entry. Here the sample spans some 100,000 distinct CDR3 sequences, 20% to 25% being singletons. Axillary draining lymph nodes of breast cancer patients supplied the node samples. Sequenced sample: axillary lymph node tissue. The source of these receptors is a female donor with breast cancer. Some clones in this sample may be carry-over from other donors' samples.

The chain carries TRBV19 and TRBJ2-3, with 8 bases fitting TRBD2. The germline V gene has CDR1 LNHDA and CDR2 SQIVND (reference sequence). The length of the CDR3 is 15 residues. Trimming at V came to 4 bases and at J to 0 bases, leaving 3 bases not matched to a gene. Written as DNA, the CDR3 is TGTGCCAGTAGTAAGCGGGGGTCTAGCACAGATACGCAGTATTTT. It encodes CASSKRGSSTDTQYF. Filled out from reference TRBV19 and TRBJ2-3, the complete variable domain reads DGGITQSPKYLFRKEGQNVTLSCEQNLNHDAMYWYRQDPGQGLRLIYYSQIVNDFQKGDIAEGYSVSREKKESFPLTVTSAQKNPTAFYLCASSKRGSSTDTQYFGPGTRLTVL.

This clonotype was seen at least ten times. The J gene is TRBJ2-2, the V gene TRBV20-1, with TRBD2 matching over 7 bases. Per germline, CDR1 DFQATT and CDR2 SNEGSKA (reference sequence). This CDR3 has 14 residues. The V gene end was trimmed by 6 bases and the J gene end by 7 bases; junction bases not matched to a gene: 11. The CDR3 DNA is TGCAGTGCAACCGAAAACCGGGGGGTCGGGGAGCTGTTTTTT. Residues: CSATENRGVGELFF.